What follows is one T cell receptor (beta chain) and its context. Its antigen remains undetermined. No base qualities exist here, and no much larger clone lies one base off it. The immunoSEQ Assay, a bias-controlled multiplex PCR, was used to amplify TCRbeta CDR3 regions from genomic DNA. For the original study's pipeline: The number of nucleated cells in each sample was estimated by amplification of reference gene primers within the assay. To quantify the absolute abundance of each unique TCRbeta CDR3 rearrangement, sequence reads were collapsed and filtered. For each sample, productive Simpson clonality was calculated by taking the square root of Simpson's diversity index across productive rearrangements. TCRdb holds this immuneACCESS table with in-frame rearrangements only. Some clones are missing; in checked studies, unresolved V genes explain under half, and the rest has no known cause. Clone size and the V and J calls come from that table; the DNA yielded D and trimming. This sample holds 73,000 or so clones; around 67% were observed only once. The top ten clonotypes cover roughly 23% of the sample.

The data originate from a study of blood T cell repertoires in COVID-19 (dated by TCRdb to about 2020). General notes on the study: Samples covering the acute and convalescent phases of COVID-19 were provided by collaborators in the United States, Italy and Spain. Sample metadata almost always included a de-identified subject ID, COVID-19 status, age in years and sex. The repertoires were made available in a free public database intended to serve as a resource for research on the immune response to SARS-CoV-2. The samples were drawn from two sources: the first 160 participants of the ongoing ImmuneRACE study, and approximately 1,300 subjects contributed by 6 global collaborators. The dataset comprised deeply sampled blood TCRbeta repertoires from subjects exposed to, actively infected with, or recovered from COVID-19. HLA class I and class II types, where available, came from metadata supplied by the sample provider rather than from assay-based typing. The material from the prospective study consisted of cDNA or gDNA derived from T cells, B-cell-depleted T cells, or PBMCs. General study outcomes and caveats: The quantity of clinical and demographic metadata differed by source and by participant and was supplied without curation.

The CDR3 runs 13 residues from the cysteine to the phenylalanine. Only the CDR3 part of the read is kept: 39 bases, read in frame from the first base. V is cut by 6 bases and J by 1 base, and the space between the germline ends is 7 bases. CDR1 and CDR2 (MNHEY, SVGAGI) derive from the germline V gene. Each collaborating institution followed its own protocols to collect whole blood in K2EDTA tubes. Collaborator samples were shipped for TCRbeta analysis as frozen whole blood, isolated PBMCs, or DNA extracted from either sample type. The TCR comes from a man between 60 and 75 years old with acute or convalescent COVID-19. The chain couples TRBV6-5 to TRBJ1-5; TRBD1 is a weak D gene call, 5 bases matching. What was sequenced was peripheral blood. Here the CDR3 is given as CASSRASNQPQHF. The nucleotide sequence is TGTGCCAGCAGCAGGGCAAGCAATCAGCCCCAGCATTTT.